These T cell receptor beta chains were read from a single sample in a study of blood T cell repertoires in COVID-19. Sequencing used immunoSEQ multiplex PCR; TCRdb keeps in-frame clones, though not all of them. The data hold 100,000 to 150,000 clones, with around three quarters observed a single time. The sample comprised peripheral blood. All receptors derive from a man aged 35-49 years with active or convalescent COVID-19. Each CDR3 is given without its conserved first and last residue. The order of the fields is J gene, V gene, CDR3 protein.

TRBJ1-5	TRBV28	ASSQGRQGGISSNQPQH
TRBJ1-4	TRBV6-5	ASSLAGANEKLF
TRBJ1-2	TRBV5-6	ASSLERGFPYT
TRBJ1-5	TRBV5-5	ASSGGAGQGNNQPQH
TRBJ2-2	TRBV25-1	ASSSTSGRARSGELF
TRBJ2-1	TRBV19	ASSIQSGSLDNEQF
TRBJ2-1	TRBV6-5	ASSYPDNEQF
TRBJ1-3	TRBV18	AGGGSGNTIY
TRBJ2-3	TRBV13	ASSPRSGERSDTQY
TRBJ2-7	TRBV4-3	ASSQVLGVGQLLYEQY
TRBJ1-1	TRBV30	AWKEAGRTEAF
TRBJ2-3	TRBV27	ASSLSGLRQY
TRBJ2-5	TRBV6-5	ASSRRGVAVETQY
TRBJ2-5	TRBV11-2	ASSLNSLAEETQY